This T cell receptor beta chain was retrieved from a study of blood T cell repertoires in COVID-19. Study details: From the United States, Italy and Spain came samples of acute and convalescent COVID-19. From T cells, B-cell-depleted T cells, or PBMCs came the material, which was cDNA or gDNA.

In the authors' methods: Reference gene primer amplification gave estimated nucleated cell counts. Generated by immunoSEQ multiplex PCR, the TCRdb table keeps only in-frame clones and is missing some. That table gives V, J and clone size, and the DNA gave D and trimming. The sample comprises approximately 33,000 clones, more than 85% of which are singletons, and around a fifth rests with the top ten. Per the germline V gene, CDR1 is KGHSH and CDR2 is LQKENI. The V and J ends lost 4 bases and 6 bases, in that order; junction bases with no gene match: 11. This CDR3 is 15 amino acids long. This chain uses TRBV18 with TRBJ2-7; 8 positions agree with TRBD2. The sample consisted of peripheral blood. This sequence originates from a man between 65 and 79 years old with acute or convalescent COVID-19. CDR3 residues: CASSLGAGVSLEQYF. The DNA of the CDR3 is TGTGCCAGCTCACTCGGAGCGGGAGTCTCCCTCGAGCAGTACTTC.